The clone carrying this T cell receptor beta chain was counted once. This record belongs to a study of T cell responses to AZD1222 COVID-19 vaccine. V was clipped by 5 bases and J by 6 bases, with 16 bases between them. Germline V lookup: CDR1 SGHTA, CDR2 FQGTGA. CDR3 length: 14 residues. Only in-frame clones appear in the TCRdb table, and some are missing; sequencing was by immunoSEQ multiplex PCR. The table has fewer than 140,000 clones, 90% seen once. Sequencing was performed on peripheral blood, taken on day 0 of AZD1222 vaccination. The TCR comes from an adult in good health. The rearrangement joins TRBV7-3 to TRBJ1-1, with a weak D call TRBD1 (6 bases). This chain's CDR3 is CASSPGTLRAEAFF. In nucleotides, the CDR3 is TGTGCCAGCAGCCCTGGGACACTACGGGCTGAAGCTTTCTTT.